One and the same sample provided the 6 T cell receptor beta chains below, sequenced in a study of OX40 agonist ivuxolimab in advanced cancers. Sequencing used immunoSEQ multiplex PCR; TCRdb keeps in-frame clones, though not all of them. The sample lists some 83,000 clones; approximately 86% were seen once. The sample in question was CD4+ or CD8+ T cells sorted from blood, obtained in a trial of the OX40 agonist ivuxolimab. These receptors originate from an adult with an advanced solid tumor such as melanoma, head and neck, liver or kidney cancer.

This rearrangement joins TRBV2 to TRBJ2-1, with D perhaps TRBD1 (6 bases). In germline, CDR1 is SNHLY, CDR2 FYNNEI. The CDR3 contains 16 residues. V shed 6 bases and J shed 8 bases, with 23 bases lying between them. The CDR3, as DNA: TGTGCCAGCAGAGACAGGAGTCGGGGCAGACAATATGAGCAGTTCTTC. It is translated as CASRDRSRGRQYEQFF.

Only one count was recorded for this clone. The rearrangement uses TRBV9 and TRBJ1-3; 9 bases match TRBD1. The CDR3 totals 19 residues. The J segment lost 0 bases and the V segment lost 4 bases, leaving 14 bases of the junction unmatched. Germline-derived CDR1 and CDR2 are SGDLS and YYNGEE. The CDR3 nucleotides read TGTGCCAGCAGCCCCTTGGGACAGGGCTCAATCCTCTCTGGAAACACCATATATTTT. Translation: CASSPLGQGSILSGNTIYF.

This chain links TRBV6-1 with TRBJ1-4; TRBD1 is a possible D gene (5 bases). CDR1 and CDR2 (germline): MNHNS, SASEGT. Between the trimmed V and J ends, which lost 6 bases and 8 bases, there was a span of 19 bases. This CDR3 spans 15 amino acids. The CDR3 protein is CASSFSQGGDEKLFF. Here the CDR3 DNA reads TGTGCCAGCAGCTTTTCCCAGGGAGGGGACGAAAAACTGTTTTTT.

The chain uses TRBV18 and TRBJ2-5; tentative D call: TRBD2 (5 bases). The CDR3 is made up of 13 amino acids. The V end was cut by 2 bases, the J end by 5 bases, with 9 bases between. Germline CDR1 and CDR2: KGHSH and LQKENI. The CDR3 here is CASSPEGSETQYF. CDR3 nucleotide sequence: TGTGCCAGCTCACCAGAGGGATCGGAGACCCAGTACTTC.

The chain couples TRBV5-4 to TRBJ2-7; 8 bases are shared with TRBD2. The CDR3 runs to 15 residues. Germline CDR1 is SGHNT and CDR2 is YYREEE (reference sequence). Losses at the gene ends were 4 bases for V and 1 base for J; bases not matched to a gene: 7. DNA for the CDR3: TGTGCCAGCAGCCAAGATTTAGCGGGATCCTACGAGCAGTACTTC. It codes for CASSQDLAGSYEQYF.

The genes are TRBV4-1 and TRBJ2-6; 12 nucleotides agree with TRBD1. CDR3 length: 19 amino acids. The ends lost 4 bases at V and 0 bases at J; junction bases unmatched: 7. Germline CDR1 is MGHRA and CDR2 is YSYEKL. The DNA of the CDR3 is TGCGCCAGCAGCCCCGGGACAGGGGGCTACAGCTCTGGGGCCAACGTCCTGACTTTC. This codes for CASSPGTGGYSSGANVLTF.